Below, one T cell receptor (beta chain) is given with its context. Its antigen remains unknown. Germline and genes: mouse. The CDR3 end lies 1 residue beyond the end of the read and is filled in from the germline J gene. The CDR3 is 14 residues long. V dropped 1 base and J dropped 0 bases, with 6 bases sitting between them. Per the germline V gene, CDR1 is NNHDY and CDR2 is SYVADS. Assay: immunoSEQ multiplex PCR; the TCRdb copy retains only in-frame clones and omits some. The sample shows nearly 50,000 clones, 73% of them seen only once. The data were obtained in a study of tissue T cells after allogeneic stem cell transplantation. Study observations and caveats: Which tissue TCRs were alloreactive or antigen-specific was not determined. Some clones might be persisting host cells. Anatomically similar tissues had similar TCR repertoires within each patient.

This chain joins TRBV13-3 and TRBJ2-3; D is perhaps TRBD1 (5 bases). The sequence came from a pool of C57BL/6 mice in good health. Material: sorted cells pooled from one or two spleens. CDR3 loop: CASSDQGSAETLYF. The CDR3 bases that were read are TGTGCCAGCAGTGATCAGGGTAGTGCAGAAACGCTGTAT.